This TCR beta chain was sequenced for a study of vaccination effects on CD4 cells after COVID-19. With the ViraFEST assay, the study expanded antigen-specific CD4+ T cells using viral peptide pools, then sequenced them. Once cultured for roughly nine days, the cells underwent separation to obtain CD4+ T cells. The person had PCR-confirmed SARS-CoV-2 infection between March and December 2020. Two doses of BNT162b2 or mRNA-1273 vaccine were administered to participants. Replacing half the medium with IL-2 medium was done on days 3 and 7. CDR1 and CDR2 (germline): LGHDT, YNNKEL (reference sequence). V trimming: 3 bases; J trimming: 6 bases; junction bases outside the gene matches: 5. This CDR3 region has 14 residues. General observations from the study: Infection- and vaccine-induced clones contracted markedly late after vaccination.

A few counts support this clone. Its antigen is not identified. Data came from immunoSEQ multiplex PCR; TCRdb stores just in-frame clones and leaves some out. The sample lists 15,000 or so clones, roughly 78% seen once, with 25% to 35% in the top ten. The starting material was CD4+ T cells from PBMCs cultured with HCoV-NL63 spike peptides, obtained after COVID-19 vaccination. This receptor was obtained from a human donor who had a prior SARS-CoV-2 infection. The V and J genes are TRBV3-1 (or the pseudogene TRBV3-2) and TRBJ1-2; 9 bases map to TRBD1. The CDR3 DNA follows: TGTGCCAGCAGCCAGATACAGGGGGCGGATGGCTACACCTTC. This gives the protein CASSQIQGADGYTF.